This TCR beta chain was sequenced during a study of OX40 agonist ivuxolimab in advanced cancers. Study conclusions and caveats: Antigen specificity remained undetermined for the expanded peripheral T cells. Low normalized T-cell clonal expansion also characterized some of the nonresponders. Clones of CD4+ and CD8+ blood T cells grew by week 6 at doses of 0.1 to 3.0 mg/kg.

With 7 bases removed from V and 5 bases from J, the gap between germline ends came to 18 bases. Germline CDR1 MNHNS, CDR2 SASEGT. The CDR3 sequence is 14 residues long. Repertoires were generated with immunoSEQ multiplex PCR, while TCRdb's copy carries only in-frame clones and drops some. The table lists 41,000 or so clones, about 85% of them singletons, with about 2.5% in the top ten. Concerning this clone: What it recognizes is unknown.

This sequence originates from an adult with an advanced solid tumor such as melanoma, head and neck, liver or kidney cancer. The sequencing used CD4+ or CD8+ T cells sorted from blood, collected in a trial of the OX40 agonist ivuxolimab. The chain couples TRBV6-1 to TRBJ2-7; D is perhaps TRBD1 (5 bases). The CDR3: CASTHPWTRDEQYF. Here the CDR3 DNA reads TGTGCCAGCACCCACCCCTGGACACGCGACGAGCAGTACTTC.